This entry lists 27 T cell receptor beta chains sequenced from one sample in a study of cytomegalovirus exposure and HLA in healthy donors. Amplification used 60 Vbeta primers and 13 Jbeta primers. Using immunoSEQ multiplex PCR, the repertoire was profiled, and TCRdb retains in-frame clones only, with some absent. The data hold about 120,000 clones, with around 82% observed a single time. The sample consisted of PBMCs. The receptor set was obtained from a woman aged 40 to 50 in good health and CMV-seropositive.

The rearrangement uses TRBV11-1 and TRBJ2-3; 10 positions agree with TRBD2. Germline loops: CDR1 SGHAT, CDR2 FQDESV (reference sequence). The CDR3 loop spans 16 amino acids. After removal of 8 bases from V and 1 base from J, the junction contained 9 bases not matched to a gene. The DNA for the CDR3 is TGTGCCAGCCGGGCCCGGACTAGCGGTGGCACAGATACGCAGTATTTT. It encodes CASRARTSGGTDTQYF.

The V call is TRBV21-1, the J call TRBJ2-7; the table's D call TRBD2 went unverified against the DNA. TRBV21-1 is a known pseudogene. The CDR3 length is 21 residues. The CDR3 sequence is CASSVLPTGTSLAGLFYEQYF. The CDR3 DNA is TGTGCCAGCAGCGTACTACCTACCGGGACTAGTCTGGCGGGGCTCTTCTACGAGCAGTACTTC.

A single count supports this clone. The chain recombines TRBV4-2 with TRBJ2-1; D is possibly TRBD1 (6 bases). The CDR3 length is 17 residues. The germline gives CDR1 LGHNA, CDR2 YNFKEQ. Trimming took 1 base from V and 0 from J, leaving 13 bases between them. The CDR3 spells CASSQVGQTSSYNEQFF. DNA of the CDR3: TGTGCCAGCAGCCAAGTTGGACAGACCAGCTCCTACAATGAGCAGTTCTTC.

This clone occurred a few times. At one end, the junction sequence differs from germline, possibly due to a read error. Written as DNA, the CDR3 is TGTGCCAGCAGTCTATCCCTGAGCTCCTACGAGCAGTACTTC. It translates to CASSLSLSSYEQYF. The chain has TRBV27 and TRBJ2-7; no clear D gene. CDR1 and CDR2 from the germline V gene are MNHEY and SMNVEV (reference sequence). CDR3 size: 14 residues.

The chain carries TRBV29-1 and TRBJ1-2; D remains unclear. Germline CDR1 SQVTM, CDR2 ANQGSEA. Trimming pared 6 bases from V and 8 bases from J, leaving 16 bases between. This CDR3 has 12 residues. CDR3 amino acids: CSVELTSGGYTF. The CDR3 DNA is TGCAGCGTCGAACTCACAAGCGGGGGCTACACCTTC.

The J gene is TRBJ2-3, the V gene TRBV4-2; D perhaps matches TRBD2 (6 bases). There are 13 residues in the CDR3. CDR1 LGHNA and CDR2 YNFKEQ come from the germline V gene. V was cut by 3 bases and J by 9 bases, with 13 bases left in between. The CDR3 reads CASSQERSGTQYF. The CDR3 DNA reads TGTGCCAGCAGCCAGGAACGAAGCGGGACGCAGTATTTT.

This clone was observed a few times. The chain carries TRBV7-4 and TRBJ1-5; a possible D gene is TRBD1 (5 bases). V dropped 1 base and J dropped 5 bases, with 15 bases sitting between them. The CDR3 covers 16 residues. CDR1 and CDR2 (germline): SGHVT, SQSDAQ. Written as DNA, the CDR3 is TGTGCCAGCAGCTTAGTGGTTGGGGGGAGTTATCAGCCCCAGCATTTT. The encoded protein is CASSLVVGGSYQPQHF.

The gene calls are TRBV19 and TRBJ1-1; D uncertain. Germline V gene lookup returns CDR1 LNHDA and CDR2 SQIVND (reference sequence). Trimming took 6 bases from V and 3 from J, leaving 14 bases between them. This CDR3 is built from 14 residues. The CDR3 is CASSQHVTDTEAFF. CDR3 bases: TGTGCCAGTAGCCAGCACGTGACTGACACTGAAGCTTTCTTT.

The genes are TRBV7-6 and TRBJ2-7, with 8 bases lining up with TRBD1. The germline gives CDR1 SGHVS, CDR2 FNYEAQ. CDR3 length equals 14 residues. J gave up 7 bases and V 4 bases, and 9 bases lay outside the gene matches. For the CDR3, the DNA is TGTGCCAGCAGCTCGGGACAGGTCTCCTGGGAGCAGTACTTC. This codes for CASSSGQVSWEQYF.

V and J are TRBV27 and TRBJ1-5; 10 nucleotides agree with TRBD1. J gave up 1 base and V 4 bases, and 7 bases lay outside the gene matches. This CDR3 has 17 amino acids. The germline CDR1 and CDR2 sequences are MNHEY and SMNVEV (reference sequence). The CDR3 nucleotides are TGTGCCAGCAGTTCTTGGAGGGGACAGGGGAGCAATCAGCCCCAGCATTTT. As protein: CASSSWRGQGSNQPQHF.

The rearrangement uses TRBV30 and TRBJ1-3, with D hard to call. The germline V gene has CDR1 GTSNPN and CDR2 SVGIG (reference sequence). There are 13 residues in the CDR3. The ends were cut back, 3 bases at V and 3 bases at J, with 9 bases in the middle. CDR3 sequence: CAWSDGVGNTIYF. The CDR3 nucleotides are TGTGCCTGGAGCGACGGGGTTGGAAACACCATATATTTT.

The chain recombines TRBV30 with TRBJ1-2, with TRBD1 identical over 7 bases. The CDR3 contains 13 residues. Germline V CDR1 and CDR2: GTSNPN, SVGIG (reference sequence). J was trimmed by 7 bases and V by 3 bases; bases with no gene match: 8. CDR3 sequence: CAWSPRGSAGYTF. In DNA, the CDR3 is TGTGCCTGGAGCCCCAGGGGGTCGGCTGGCTACACCTTC.

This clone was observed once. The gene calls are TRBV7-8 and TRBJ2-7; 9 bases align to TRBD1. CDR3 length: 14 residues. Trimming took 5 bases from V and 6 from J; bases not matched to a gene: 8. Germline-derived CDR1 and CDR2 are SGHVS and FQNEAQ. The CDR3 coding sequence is TGTGCCAGCAGCCGCGCCGGGACAGGGTTCGAGCAGTACTTC. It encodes CASSRAGTGFEQYF.

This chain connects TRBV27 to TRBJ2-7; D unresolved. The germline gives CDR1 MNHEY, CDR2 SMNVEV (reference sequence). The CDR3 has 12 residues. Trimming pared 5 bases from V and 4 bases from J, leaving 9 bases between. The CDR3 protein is CASSVPGYEQYF. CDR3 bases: TGTGCCAGCAGTGTTCCGGGTTACGAGCAGTACTTC.

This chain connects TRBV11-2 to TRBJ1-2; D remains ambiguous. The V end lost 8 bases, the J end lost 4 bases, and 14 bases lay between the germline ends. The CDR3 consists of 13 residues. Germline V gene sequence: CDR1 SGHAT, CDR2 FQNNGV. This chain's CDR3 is CASSPGLSYGYTF. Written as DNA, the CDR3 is TGTGCCAGCTCACCAGGTTTGTCCTATGGCTACACCTTC. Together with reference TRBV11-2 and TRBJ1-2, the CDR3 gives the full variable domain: EAGVAQSPRYKIIEKRQSVAFWCNPISGHATLYWYQQILGQGPKLLIQFQNNGVVDDSQLPKDRFSAERLKGVDSTLKIQPAKLEDSAVYLCASSPGLSYGYTFGSGTRLTVV.

This chain's CDR3 is CASSEWPGNTIYF. Here the CDR3 DNA reads TGTGCCAGCAGTGAATGGCCTGGAAACACCATATATTTT. The J gene is TRBJ1-3, the V gene TRBV25-1, with no clear D. CDR3 length: 13 amino acids. V lost 1 base and J lost 2, with 3 bases in between. Germline lookup yields CDR1 MGHDK and CDR2 SYGVNS.

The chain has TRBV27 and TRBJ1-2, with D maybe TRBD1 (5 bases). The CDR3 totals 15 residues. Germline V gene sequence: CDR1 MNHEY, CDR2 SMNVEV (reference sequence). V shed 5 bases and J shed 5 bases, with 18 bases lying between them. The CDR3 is CASSPNGGGGYGYTF. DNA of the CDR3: TGTGCCAGCAGTCCAAACGGGGGAGGCGGTTATGGCTACACCTTC.

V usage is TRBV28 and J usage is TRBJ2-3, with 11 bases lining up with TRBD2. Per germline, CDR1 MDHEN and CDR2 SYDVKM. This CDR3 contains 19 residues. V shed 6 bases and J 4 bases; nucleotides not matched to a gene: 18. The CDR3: CASRGSANLAGGLADTQYF. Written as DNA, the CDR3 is TGTGCCAGCAGAGGATCAGCAAACCTAGCGGGAGGATTGGCAGATACGCAGTATTTT. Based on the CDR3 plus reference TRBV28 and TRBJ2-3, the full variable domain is DVKVTQSSRYLVKRTGEKVFLECVQDMDHENMFWYRQDPGLGLRLIYFSYDVKMKEKGDIPEGYSVSREKKERFSLILESASTNQTSMYLCASRGSANLAGGLADTQYFGPGTRLTVL.

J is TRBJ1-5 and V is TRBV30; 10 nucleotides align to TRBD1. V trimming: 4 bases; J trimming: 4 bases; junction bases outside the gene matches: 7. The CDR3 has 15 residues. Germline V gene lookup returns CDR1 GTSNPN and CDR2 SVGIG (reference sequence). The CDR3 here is CAWNFGTGDNQPQHF. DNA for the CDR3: TGTGCCTGGAATTTTGGGACAGGGGATAATCAGCCCCAGCATTTT.

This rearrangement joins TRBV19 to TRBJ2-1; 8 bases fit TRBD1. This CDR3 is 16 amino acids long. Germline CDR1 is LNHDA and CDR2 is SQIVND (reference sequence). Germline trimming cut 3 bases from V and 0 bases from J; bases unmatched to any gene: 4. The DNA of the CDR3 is TGTGCCAGTAGTATTCGGACAGGGAGCTCCTACAATGAGCAGTTCTTC. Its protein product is CASSIRTGSSYNEQFF. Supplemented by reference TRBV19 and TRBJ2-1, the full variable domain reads DGGITQSPKYLFRKEGQNVTLSCEQNLNHDAMYWYRQDPGQGLRLIYYSQIVNDFQKGDIAEGYSVSREKKESFPLTVTSAQKNPTAFYLCASSIRTGSSYNEQFFGPGTRLTVL.

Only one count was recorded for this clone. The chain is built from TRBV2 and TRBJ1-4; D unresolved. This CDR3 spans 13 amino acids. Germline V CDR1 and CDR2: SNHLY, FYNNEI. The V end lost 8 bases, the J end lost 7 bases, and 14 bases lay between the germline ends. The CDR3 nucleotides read TGTGCCAGCGGCCATGCGGGAAGTGAAAAACTGTTTTTT. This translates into CASGHAGSEKLFF.

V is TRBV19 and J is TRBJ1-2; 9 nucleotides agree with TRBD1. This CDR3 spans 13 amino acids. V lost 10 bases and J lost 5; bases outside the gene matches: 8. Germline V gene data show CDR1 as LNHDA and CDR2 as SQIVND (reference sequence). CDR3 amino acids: CATQETGGYGYTF. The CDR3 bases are TGTGCCACACAAGAGACAGGGGGTTATGGCTACACCTTC. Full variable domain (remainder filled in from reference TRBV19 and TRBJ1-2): DGGITQSPKYLFRKEGQNVTLSCEQNLNHDAMYWYRQDPGQGLRLIYYSQIVNDFQKGDIAEGYSVSREKKESFPLTVTSAQKNPTAFYLCATQETGGYGYTFGSGTRLTVV.

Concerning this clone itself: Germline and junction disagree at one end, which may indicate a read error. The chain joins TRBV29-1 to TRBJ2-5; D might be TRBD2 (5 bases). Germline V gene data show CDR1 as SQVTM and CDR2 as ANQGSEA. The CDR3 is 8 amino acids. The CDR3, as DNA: TGCAGCGCCTCGGGGTCGAACTTC. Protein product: CSASGSNF. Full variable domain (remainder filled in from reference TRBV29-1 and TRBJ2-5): SAVISQKPSRDICQRGTSLTIQCQVDSQVTMMFWYRQQPGQSLTLIATANQGSEATYESGFVIDKFPISRPNLTFSTLTVSNMSPEDSSIYLCSASGSNFGPGTRLLVL.

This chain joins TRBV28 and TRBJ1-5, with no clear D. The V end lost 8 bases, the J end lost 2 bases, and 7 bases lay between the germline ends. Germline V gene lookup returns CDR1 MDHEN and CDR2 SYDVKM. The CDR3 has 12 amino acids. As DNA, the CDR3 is TGTGCCAGCGGTCAGGGCAATCAGCCCCAGCATTTT. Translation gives CASGQGNQPQHF.

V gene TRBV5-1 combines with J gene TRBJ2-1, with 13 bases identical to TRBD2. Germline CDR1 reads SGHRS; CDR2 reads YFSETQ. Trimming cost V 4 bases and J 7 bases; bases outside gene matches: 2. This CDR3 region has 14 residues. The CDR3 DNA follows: TGCGCCAGCAGCCCGGGACTAGCGGGGAATGAGCAGTTCTTC. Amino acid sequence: CASSPGLAGNEQFF.

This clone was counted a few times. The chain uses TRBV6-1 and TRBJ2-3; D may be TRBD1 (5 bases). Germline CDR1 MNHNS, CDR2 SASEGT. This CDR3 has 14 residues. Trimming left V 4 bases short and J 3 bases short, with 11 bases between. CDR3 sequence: CASSVGQGTDTQYF. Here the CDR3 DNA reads TGTGCCAGCAGTGTCGGGCAGGGAACAGATACGCAGTATTTT.

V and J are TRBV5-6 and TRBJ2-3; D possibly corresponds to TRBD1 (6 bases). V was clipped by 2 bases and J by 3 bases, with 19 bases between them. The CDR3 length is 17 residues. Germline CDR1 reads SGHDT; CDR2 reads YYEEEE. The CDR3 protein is CASSFAPGQRGTDTQYF. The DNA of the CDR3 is TGTGCCAGCAGCTTCGCTCCGGGACAAAGGGGTACAGATACGCAGTATTTT.